Detailed here is one TCR beta chain. Profiling relied on immunoSEQ multiplex PCR, and the TCRdb table lists in-frame clones only, not all of them. The sample lists some 2.1 million clones; about 94% were seen once. CD8 cells classed as naive were CD45RO-negative and positively selected for CCR7, excluding terminally differentiated effector memory CD45RA+ cells. This sample is drawn from a study of shared clonotypes between healthy human individuals. Unmatched junction bases numbered 8, after V lost 6 bases and J lost 7 bases. Germline values: CDR1 MNHNY, CDR2 SVGAGI (reference sequence). The length of the CDR3 is 15 residues.

This clonotype was obtained from a young man in good health. This sequence joins TRBV6-6 and TRBJ2-2; 10 bases map to TRBD1. The sample consisted of naive CD8+ T cells sorted from blood. CDR3 amino acids: CASSLGQGTVGELFF. DNA for the CDR3: TGTGCCAGCAGCCTGGGACAGGGGACGGTCGGGGAGCTGTTTTTT.